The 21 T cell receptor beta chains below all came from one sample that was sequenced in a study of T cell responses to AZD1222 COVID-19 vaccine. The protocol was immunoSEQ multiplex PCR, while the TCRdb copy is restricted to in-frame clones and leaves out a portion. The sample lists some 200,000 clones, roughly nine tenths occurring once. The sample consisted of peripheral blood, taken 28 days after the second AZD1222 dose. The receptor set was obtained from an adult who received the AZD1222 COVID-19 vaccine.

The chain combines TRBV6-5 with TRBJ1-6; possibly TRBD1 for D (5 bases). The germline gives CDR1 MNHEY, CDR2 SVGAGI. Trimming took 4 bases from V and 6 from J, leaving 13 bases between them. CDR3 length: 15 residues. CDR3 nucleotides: TGTGCCAGCAGTTCGACAGAATTTCCTAATTCACCCCTCCACTTT. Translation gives CASSSTEFPNSPLHF.

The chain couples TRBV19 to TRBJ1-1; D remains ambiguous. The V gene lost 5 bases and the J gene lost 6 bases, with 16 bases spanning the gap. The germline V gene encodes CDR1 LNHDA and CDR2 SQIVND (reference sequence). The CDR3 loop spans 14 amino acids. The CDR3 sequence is CASSASGLRSEAFF. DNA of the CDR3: TGTGCCAGTAGTGCCTCCGGGTTACGGTCTGAAGCTTTCTTT.

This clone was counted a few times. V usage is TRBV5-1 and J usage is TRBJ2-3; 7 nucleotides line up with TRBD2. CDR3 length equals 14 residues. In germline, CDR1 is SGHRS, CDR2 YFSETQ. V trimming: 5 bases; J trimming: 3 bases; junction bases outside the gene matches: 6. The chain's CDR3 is CASSGTSVTDTQYF. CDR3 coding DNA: TGCGCCAGCAGTGGTACTAGCGTGACAGATACGCAGTATTTT.

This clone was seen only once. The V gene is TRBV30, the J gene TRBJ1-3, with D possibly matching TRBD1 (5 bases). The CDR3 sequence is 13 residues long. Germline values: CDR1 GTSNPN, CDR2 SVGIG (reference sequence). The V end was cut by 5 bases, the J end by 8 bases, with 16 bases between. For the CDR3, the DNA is TGTGCCTGGCAAAAAGGGGCGGCAGACACCATATATTTT. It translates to CAWQKGAADTIYF.

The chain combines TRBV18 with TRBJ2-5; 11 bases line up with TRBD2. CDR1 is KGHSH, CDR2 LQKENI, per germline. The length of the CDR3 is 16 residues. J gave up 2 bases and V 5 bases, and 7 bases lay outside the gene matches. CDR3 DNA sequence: TGTGCCAGCTCAGTGACTAGCGGGGACCCTCAAGAGACCCAGTACTTC. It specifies CASSVTSGDPQETQYF.

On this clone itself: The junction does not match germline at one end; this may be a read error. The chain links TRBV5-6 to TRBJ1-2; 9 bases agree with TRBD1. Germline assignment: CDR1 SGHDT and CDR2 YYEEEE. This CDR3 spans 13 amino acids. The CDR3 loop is CASSRDRAYDYTF. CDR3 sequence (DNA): TGTGCCAGCAGCCGGGACAGGGCCTATGACTACACCTTC. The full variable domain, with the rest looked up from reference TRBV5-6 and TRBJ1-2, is DAGVTQSPTHLIKTRGQQVTLRCSPKSGHDTVSWYQQALGQGPQFIFQYYEEEERQRGNFPDRFSGHQFPNYSSELNVNALLLGDSALYLCASSRDRAYDYTFGSGTRLTVV.

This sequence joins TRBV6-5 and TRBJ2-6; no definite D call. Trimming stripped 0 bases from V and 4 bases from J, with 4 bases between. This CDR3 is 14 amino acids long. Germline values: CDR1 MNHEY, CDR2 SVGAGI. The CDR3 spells CASSYSGGANVLTF. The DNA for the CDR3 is TGTGCCAGCAGTTACTCGGGCGGGGCCAACGTCCTGACTTTC.

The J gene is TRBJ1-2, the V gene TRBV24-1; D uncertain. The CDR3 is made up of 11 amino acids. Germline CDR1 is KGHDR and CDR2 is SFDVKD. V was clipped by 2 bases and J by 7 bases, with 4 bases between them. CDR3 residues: CATSDSLGYTF. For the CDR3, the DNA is TGTGCCACCAGTGATTCTCTTGGCTACACCTTC.

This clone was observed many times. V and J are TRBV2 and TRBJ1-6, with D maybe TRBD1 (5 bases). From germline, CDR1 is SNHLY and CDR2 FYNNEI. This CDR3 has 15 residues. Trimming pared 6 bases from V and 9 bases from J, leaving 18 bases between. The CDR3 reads CASRLGTAGTSPLHF. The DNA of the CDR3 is TGTGCCAGCAGATTGGGGACCGCTGGTACTTCACCCCTCCACTTT.

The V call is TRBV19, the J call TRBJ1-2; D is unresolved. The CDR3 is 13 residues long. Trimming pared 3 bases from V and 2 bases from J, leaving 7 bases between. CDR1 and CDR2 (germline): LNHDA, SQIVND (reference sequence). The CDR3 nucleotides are TGTGCCAGTAGTATCCCGCTCAACTATGGCTACACCTTC. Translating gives CASSIPLNYGYTF.

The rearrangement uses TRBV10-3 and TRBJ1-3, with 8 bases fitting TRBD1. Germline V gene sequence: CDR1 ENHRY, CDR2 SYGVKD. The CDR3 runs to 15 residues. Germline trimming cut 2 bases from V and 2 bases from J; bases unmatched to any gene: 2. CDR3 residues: CAISEGQGTGNTIYF. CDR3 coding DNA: TGTGCCATCAGTGAGGGACAGGGTACTGGAAACACCATATATTTT.

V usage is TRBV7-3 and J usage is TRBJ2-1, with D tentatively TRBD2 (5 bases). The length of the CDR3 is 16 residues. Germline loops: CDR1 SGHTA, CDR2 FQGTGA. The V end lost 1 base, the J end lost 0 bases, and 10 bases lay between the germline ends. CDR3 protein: CASSLNRAGSYNEQFF. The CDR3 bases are TGTGCCAGCAGCTTAAATAGGGCGGGCTCCTACAATGAGCAGTTCTTC.

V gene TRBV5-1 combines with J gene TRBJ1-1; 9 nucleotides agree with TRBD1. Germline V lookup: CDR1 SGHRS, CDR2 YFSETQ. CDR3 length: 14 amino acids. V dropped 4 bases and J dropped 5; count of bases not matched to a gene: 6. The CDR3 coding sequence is TGCGCCAGCAGCCTTAACAGGGGGCTAACTGAAGCTTTCTTT. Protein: CASSLNRGLTEAFF.

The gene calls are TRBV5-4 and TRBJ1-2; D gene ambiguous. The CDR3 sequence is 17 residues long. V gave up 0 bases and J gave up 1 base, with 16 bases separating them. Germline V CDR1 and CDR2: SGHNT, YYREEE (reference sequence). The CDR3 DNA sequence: TGTGCCAGCAGCTTGGCCAATGGGCAACTATTTAACTATGGCTACACCTTC. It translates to CASSLANGQLFNYGYTF.

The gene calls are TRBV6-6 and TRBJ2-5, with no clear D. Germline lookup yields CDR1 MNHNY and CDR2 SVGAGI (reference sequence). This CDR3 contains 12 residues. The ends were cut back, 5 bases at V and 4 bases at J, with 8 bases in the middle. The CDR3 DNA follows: TGTGCCAGCAGTGGCCCGACAGAGACCCAGTACTTC. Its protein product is CASSGPTETQYF.

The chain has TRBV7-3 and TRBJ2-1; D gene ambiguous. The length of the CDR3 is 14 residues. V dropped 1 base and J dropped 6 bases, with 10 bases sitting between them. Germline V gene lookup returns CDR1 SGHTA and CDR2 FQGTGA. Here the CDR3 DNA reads TGTGCCAGCAGCTTAAACTCGGTGGTCAATGAGCAGTTCTTC. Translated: CASSLNSVVNEQFF.

The CDR3 loop is CAISGTGGEQFF. CDR3 bases: TGTGCCATCAGCGGGACCGGGGGGGAGCAGTTCTTC. The chain recombines TRBV10-3 with TRBJ2-1, with TRBD2 matching 7 bases. The CDR3 is made up of 12 amino acids. The V segment lost 6 bases and the J segment 10 bases; nucleotides outside the gene matches: 6. Germline lookup yields CDR1 ENHRY and CDR2 SYGVKD.

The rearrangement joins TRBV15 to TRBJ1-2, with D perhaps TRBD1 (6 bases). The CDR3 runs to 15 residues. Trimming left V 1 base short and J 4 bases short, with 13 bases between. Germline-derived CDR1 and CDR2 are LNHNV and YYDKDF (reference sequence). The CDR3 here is CATSRVGGGFYGYTF. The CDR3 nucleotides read TGTGCCACCAGCAGAGTGGGAGGGGGATTCTATGGCTACACCTTC. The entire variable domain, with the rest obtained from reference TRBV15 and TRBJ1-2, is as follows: DAMVIQNPRYQVTQFGKPVTLSCSQTLNHNVMYWYQQKSSQAPKLLFHYYDKDFNNEADTPDNFQSRRPNTSFCFLDIRSPGLGDTAMYLCATSRVGGGFYGYTFGSGTRLTVV.

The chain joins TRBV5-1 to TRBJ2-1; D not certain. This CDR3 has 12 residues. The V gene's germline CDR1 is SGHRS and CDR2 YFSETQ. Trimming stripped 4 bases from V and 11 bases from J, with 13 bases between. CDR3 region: CASSPVSSKQFF. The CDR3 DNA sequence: TGCGCCAGCAGCCCGGTCTCCTCAAAGCAGTTCTTC. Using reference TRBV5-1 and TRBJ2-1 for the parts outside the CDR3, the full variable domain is KAGVTQTPRYLIKTRGQQVTLSCSPISGHRSVSWYQQTPGQGLQFLFEYFSETQRNKGNFPGRFSGRQFSNSRSEMNVSTLELGDSALYLCASSPVSSKQFFGPGTRLTVL.

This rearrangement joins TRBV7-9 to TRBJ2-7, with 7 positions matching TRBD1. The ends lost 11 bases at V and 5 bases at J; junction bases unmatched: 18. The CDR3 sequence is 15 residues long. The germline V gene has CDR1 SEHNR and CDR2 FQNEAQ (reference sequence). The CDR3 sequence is CASSPRDRELDEQYF. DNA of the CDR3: TGTGCCTCCAGCCCCCGTGACAGGGAACTCGACGAGCAGTACTTC.

The CDR3 loop is CASSLDLLAGGYNEQFF. As DNA, the CDR3 is TGTGCCAGCAGCTTGGACCTACTAGCGGGAGGGTACAATGAGCAGTTCTTC. V usage is TRBV7-2 and J usage is TRBJ2-1, with TRBD2 matching 13 bases. V trimming: 3 bases; J trimming: 4 bases; junction bases outside the gene matches: 6. The CDR3 extends over 17 amino acids. Germline loops: CDR1 SGHTA, CDR2 FQGNSA.